This record covers a single TCR beta chain. TCRdb's table, derived via immunoSEQ multiplex PCR, lists solely in-frame clones and lacks some. This sample carries 500,000 or so clones, roughly nine tenths of them seen once, and the ten largest clones take about 0.65%. The data were taken from a study of blood T cell repertoires in COVID-19. The source is a woman aged 18-29 years who had recovered from COVID-19. The specimen sequenced was PBMCs or T cells enriched from blood (not recorded which).

The CDR3 region is CASSKIRRLGETQYF. In nucleotides, the CDR3 is TGTGCCAGTAGTAAGATCAGGAGGTTGGGCGAGACCCAGTACTTC. This rearrangement joins TRBV19 to TRBJ2-5; D possibly corresponds to TRBD2 (5 bases). V was cut by 4 bases and J by 5 bases, with 17 bases left in between. The CDR3 runs to 15 residues. The germline CDR1 and CDR2 sequences are LNHDA and SQIVND (reference sequence).